This TCR beta chain was recorded in a study of T-cell memory formation after mild COVID-19. Study summary: Across donors, TCR clusters were largely donor specific.

Study-wide results and caveats: Researchers report contracting CD4+ clones mostly in CM and EM, with CD8+ clones in EMRA. Within pre-infection memory, some responding clones were found, suggesting cross-reactive memory joined.

This clonotype was observed a few times. Its antigen is not identified. It was 5'RACE with constant-segment primers that produced the TCR alpha and TCR beta cDNA libraries, which carried sample barcodes and UMIs. TCRdb re-derived calls from the 5' RACE reads in MiXCR, one entry per CDR3 protein. The repertoire includes around 80,000 distinct CDR3 sequences, over 10% of them detected once, and around two fifths sits in the top ten. The length of the CDR3 is 17 residues. Germline trimming cut 1 base from V and 0 bases from J; bases unmatched to any gene: 8. Germline loops: CDR1 MGHRA, CDR2 YSYEKL. The TCR was taken from a man between 18 and 35 years old who had mild COVID-19 (a few samples of this study predate the infection). Cell type and time point are not known. Sequenced: PBMCs or a T cell subset sorted from them (not recorded which). The chain has TRBV4-1 and TRBJ2-7; 8 bases are a match to TRBD2. The CDR3 region is CASSQVMGSGASYEQYF. The CDR3 nucleotides read TGCGCCAGCAGCCAAGTGATGGGTAGCGGGGCCTCCTACGAGCAGTACTTC.